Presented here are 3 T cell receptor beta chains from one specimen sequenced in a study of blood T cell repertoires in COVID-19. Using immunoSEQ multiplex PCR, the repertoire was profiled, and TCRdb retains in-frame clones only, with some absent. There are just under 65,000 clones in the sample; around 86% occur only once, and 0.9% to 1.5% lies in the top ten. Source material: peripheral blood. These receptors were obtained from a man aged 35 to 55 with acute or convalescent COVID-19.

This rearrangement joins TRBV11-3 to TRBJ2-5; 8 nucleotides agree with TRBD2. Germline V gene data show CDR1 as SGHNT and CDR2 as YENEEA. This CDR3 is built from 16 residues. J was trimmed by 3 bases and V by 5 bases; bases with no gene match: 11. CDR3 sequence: CASSLPGLASKETQYF. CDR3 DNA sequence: TGTGCCAGCAGCCTCCCCGGACTAGCCTCTAAAGAGACCCAGTACTTC.

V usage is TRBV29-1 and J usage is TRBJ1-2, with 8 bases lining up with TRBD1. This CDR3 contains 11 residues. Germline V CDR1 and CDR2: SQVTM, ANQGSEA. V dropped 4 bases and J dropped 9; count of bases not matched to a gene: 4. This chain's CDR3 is CSVVRGQSYTF. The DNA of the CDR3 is TGCAGCGTTGTCAGGGGGCAAAGCTACACCTTC.

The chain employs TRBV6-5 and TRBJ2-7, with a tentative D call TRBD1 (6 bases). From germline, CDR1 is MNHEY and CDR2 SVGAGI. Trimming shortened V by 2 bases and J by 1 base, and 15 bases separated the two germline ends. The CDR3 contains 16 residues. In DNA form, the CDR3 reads TGTGCCAGCAGTTACCGTCCGGGACACAATTCCTACGAGCAGTACTTC. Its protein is CASSYRPGHNSYEQYF.